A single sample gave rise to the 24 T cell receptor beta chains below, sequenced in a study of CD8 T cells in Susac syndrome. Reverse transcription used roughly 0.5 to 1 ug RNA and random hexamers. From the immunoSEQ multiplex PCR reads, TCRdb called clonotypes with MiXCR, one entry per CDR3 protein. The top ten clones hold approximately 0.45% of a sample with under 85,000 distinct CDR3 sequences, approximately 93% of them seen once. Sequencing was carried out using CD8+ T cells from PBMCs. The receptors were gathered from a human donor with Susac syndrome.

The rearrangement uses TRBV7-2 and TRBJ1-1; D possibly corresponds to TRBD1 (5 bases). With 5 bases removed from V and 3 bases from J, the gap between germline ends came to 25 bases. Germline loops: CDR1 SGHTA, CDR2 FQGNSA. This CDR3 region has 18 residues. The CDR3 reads CASSPRGWILGRDTEAFF. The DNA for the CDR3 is TGTGCCAGCAGCCCCCGGGGCTGGATTTTGGGCAGGGACACTGAAGCTTTCTTT.

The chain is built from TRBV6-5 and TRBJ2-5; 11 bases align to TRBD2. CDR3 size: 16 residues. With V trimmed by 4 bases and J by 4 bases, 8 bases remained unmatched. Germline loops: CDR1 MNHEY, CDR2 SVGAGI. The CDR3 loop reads CASSFSGTSGGETQYF. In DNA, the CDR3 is TGTGCCAGCAGTTTCTCAGGGACTAGCGGTGGAGAGACCCAGTACTTC.

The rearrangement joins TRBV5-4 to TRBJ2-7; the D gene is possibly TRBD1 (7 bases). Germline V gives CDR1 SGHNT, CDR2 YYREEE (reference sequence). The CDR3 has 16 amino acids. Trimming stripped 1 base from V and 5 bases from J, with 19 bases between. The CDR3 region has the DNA TGTGCCAGCAGCTTGATGTCGGAGGGGGCGGGAAACGAGCAGTACTTC. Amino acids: CASSLMSEGAGNEQYF. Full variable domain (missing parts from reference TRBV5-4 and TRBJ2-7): ETGVTQSPTHLIKTRGQQVTLRCSSQSGHNTVSWYQQALGQGPQFIFQYYREEENGRGNFPPRFSGLQFPNYSSELNVNALELDDSALYLCASSLMSEGAGNEQYFGPGTRLTVT.

CDR3 coding DNA: TGTGCCAGCAGCGCCCGACAGGGGACCCTCCAAGAGACCCAGTACTTC. Residues: CASSARQGTLQETQYF. The chain carries TRBV4-2 and TRBJ2-5; 8 nucleotides match TRBD1. The V segment lost 5 bases and the J segment 1 base; nucleotides outside the gene matches: 9. CDR1 and CDR2 (germline): LGHNA, YNFKEQ. The CDR3 is made up of 16 amino acids.

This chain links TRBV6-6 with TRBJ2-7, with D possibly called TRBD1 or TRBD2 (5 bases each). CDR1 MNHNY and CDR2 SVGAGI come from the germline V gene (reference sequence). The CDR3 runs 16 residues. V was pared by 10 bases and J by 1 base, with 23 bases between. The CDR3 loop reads CATGLTPGTSSYEQYF. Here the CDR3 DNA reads TGTGCCACCGGACTGACACCCGGGACCTCTTCCTACGAGCAGTACTTC.

The CDR3 sequence: CASGQSVSDTQYF. DNA of the CDR3: TGCGCCAGCGGACAGTCGGTTTCCGATACGCAGTATTTT. The chain carries TRBV4-1 and TRBJ2-3; the D gene is possibly TRBD1 (6 bases). The germline V and J ends were trimmed by 8 bases and 6 bases, with 15 bases remaining between them. In germline, CDR1 is MGHRA, CDR2 YSYEKL. CDR3 length equals 13 residues.

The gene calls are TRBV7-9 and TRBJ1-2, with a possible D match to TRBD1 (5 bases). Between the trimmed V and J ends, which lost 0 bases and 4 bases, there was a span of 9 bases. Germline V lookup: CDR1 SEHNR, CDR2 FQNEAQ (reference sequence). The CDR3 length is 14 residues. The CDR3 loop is CASSLAGTVYGYTF. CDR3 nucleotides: TGTGCCAGCAGCTTAGCCGGGACGGTCTATGGCTACACCTTC.

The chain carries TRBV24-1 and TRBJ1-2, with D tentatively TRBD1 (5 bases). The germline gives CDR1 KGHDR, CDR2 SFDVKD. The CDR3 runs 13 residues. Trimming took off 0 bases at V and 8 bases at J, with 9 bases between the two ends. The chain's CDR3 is CATSDLRGDGYTF. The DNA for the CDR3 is TGTGCCACCAGTGATTTGCGGGGGGACGGCTACACCTTC.

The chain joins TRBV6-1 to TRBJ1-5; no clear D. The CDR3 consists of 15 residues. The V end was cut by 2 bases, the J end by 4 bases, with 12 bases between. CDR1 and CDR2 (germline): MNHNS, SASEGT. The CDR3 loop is CASSEKGLGNQPQHF. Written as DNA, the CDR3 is TGTGCCAGCAGTGAAAAGGGCCTCGGGAATCAGCCCCAGCATTTT.

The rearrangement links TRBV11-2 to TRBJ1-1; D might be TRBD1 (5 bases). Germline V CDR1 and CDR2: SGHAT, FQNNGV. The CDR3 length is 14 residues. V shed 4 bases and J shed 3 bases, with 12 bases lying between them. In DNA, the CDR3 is TGTGCCAGCAGCTCCAGGGTAAGGGACACTGAAGCTTTCTTT. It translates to CASSSRVRDTEAFF.

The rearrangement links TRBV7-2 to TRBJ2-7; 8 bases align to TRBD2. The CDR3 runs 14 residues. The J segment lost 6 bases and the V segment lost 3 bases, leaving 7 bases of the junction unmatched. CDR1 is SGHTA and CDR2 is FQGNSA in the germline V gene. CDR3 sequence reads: CASSFPGLVGEQYF. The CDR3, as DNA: TGTGCCAGCAGCTTTCCGGGACTAGTGGGCGAGCAGTACTTC.

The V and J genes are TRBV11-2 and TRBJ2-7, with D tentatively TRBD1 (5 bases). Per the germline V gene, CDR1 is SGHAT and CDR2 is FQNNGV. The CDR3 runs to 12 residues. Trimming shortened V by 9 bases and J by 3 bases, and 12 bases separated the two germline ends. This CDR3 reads CASGAGFYEQYF. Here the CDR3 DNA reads TGTGCCAGTGGGGCAGGGTTCTACGAGCAGTACTTC.

CDR3 sequence (DNA): TGTGCCAGCAGTTTACTCATCACTAGCGGGAGTATGTCAGATACGCAGTATTTT. Protein sequence: CASSLLITSGSMSDTQYF. The J gene is TRBJ2-3, the V gene TRBV27, with TRBD2 matching 11 bases. This CDR3 region has 18 residues. The junction had 11 bases not matched to a gene; V was cut back by 2 bases and J by 4 bases. Germline V gene data show CDR1 as MNHEY and CDR2 as SMNVEV (reference sequence).

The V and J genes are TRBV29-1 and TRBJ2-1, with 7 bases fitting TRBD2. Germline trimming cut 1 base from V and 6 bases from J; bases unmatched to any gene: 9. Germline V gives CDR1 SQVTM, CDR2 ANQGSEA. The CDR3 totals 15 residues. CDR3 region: CSVEGRGRGGNEQFF. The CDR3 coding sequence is TGCAGCGTTGAAGGGCGGGGGAGAGGTGGCAATGAGCAGTTCTTC.

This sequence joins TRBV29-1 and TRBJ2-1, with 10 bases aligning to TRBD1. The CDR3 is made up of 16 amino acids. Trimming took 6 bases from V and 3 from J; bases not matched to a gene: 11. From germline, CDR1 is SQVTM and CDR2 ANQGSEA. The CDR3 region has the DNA TGCAGCGTCGCCCTTGTAGGGGACAGGGGCTACAATGAGCAGTTCTTC. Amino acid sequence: CSVALVGDRGYNEQFF.

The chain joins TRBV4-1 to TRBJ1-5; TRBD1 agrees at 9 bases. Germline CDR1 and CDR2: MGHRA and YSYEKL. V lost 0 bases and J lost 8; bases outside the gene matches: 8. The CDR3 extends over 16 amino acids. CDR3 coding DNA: TGCGCCAGCAGCCAAGATCGCGGGACAGGGCGAAAGCCCCAGCATTTT. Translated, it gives CASSQDRGTGRKPQHF.

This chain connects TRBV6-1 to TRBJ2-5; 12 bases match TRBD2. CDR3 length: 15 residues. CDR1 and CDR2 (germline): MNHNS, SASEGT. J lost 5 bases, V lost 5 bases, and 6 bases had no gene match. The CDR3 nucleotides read TGTGCCAGCAGTCCCCCCGGGACTAGCGGGGAGACCCAGTACTTC. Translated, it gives CASSPPGTSGETQYF.

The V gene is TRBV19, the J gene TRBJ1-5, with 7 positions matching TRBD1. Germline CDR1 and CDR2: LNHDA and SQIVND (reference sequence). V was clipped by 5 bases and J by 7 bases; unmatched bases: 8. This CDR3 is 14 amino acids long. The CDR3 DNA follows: TGTGCCAGTAGTCATGACAGGGCCGGACAGCCCCAGCATTTT. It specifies CASSHDRAGQPQHF.

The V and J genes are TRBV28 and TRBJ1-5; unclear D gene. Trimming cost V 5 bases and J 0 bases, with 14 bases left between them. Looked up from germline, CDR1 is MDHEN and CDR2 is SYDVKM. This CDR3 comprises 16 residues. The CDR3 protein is CASSPPGEYSNQPQHF. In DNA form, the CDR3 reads TGTGCCAGCAGTCCCCCCGGGGAGTATAGCAATCAGCCCCAGCATTTT.

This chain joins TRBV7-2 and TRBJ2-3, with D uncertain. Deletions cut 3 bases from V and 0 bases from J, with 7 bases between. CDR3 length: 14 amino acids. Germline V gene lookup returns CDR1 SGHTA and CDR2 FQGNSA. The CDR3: CASSFGSSTDTQYF. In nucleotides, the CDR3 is TGTGCCAGCAGCTTTGGCAGCAGCACAGATACGCAGTATTTT. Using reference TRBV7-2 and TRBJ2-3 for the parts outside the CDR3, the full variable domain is GAGVSQSPSNKVTEKGKDVELRCDPISGHTALYWYRQSLGQGLEFLIYFQGNSAPDKSGLPSDRFSAERTGGSVSTLTIQRTQQEDSAVYLCASSFGSSTDTQYFGPGTRLTVL.

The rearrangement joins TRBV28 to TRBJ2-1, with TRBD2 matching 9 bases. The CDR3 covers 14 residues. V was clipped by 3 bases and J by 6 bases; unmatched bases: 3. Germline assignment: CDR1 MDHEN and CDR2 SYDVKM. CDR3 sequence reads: CASSFSGGINEQFF. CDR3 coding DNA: TGTGCCAGCAGTTTTAGCGGGGGCATCAATGAGCAGTTCTTC.

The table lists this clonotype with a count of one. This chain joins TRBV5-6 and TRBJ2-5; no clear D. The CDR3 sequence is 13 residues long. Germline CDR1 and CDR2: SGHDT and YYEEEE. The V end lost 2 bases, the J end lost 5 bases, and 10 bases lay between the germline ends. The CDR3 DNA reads TGTGCCAGCAGCTTCGACTCCCCCGAGACCCAGTACTTC. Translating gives CASSFDSPETQYF.

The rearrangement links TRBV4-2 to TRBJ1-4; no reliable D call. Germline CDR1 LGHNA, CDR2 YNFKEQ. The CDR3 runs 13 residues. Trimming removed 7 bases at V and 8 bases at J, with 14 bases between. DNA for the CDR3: TGTGCCAGCATGGGCCCGCTTCGGGAAAAACTGTTTTTT. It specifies CASMGPLREKLFF.

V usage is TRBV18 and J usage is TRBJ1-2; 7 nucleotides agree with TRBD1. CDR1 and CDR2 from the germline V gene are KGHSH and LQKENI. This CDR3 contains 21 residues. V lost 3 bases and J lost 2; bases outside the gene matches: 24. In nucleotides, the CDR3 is TGTGCCAGCTCACCCGAACCTCCGGGACAGAGCTTACAAGCATTCAACTATGGCTACACCTTC. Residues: CASSPEPPGQSLQAFNYGYTF.